A selection of T cell receptor beta chains follows, all from one sample in a study of blood T cell repertoires in COVID-19. Using immunoSEQ multiplex PCR, the repertoire was profiled, and TCRdb retains in-frame clones only, with some absent. Seen here are fewer than 200,000 clones, around 84% observed once, and the top ten hold under 4%. The specimen sequenced was peripheral blood. These receptors were obtained from a human donor with acute or convalescent COVID-19. The donor label of this sample is uncertain. Each CDR3 is given with its conserved first and last residue. D genes are given only for firm matches. Not every row has a clone size; where given, it reads once, few, many or a size class.

J: TRBJ2-7; D: TRBD1; V: TRBV4-2; size: .; CDR3: CASSPGTGDYEQYF; DNA: TGTGCCAGCAGCCCCGGGACAGGAGATTACGAGCAGTACTTC
J: TRBJ2-2; D: .; V: TRBV19; size: .; CDR3: CASTEVGMSNTGELFF; DNA: TGTGCCAGTACCGAAGTCGGGATGTCCAACACCGGGGAGCTGTTTTTT
J: TRBJ1-2; D: .; V: TRBV25-1; size: .; CDR3: CASSQPGGYGYTF; DNA: TGTGCCAGCAGTCAACCCGGGGGCTATGGCTACACCTTC
J: TRBJ1-1; D: .; V: TRBV6-1; size: .; CDR3: CASSEGGGRAEAFF; DNA: TGTGCCAGCAGTGAAGGGGGGGGCCGGGCTGAAGCTTTCTTT
J: TRBJ1-6; D: TRBD1; V: TRBV5-1; size: .; CDR3: CASRPRTGNNSPLHF; DNA: TGCGCCAGCAGACCGAGGACAGGGAATAATTCACCCCTCCACTTT
J: TRBJ2-1; D: TRBD2; V: TRBV9; size: .; CDR3: CASSFGLAGAGNEQFF; DNA: TGTGCCAGCAGCTTCGGACTAGCGGGGGCCGGGAATGAGCAGTTCTTC
J: TRBJ2-3; D: .; V: TRBV11-2; size: .; CDR3: CASSSWGVKALTDTQYF; DNA: TGTGCCAGCAGCTCATGGGGGGTTAAGGCGCTGACAGATACGCAGTATTTT
J: TRBJ1-1; D: TRBD1; V: TRBV7-9; size: .; CDR3: CASSLDGLRGQPNTEAFF; DNA: TGTGCCAGCAGCTTAGACGGGTTACGGGGACAGCCGAACACTGAAGCTTTCTTT
J: TRBJ1-1; D: .; V: TRBV5-6; size: .; CDR3: CASSSLPGEAFF; DNA: TGTGCCAGCAGCTCCCTTCCAGGGGAGGCTTTCTTT
J: TRBJ2-7; D: .; V: TRBV2; size: .; CDR3: CASSPATSTYHHEQYF; DNA: TGTGCCAGCAGTCCTGCCACCTCGACATACCACCACGAGCAGTACTTC
J: TRBJ2-1; D: .; V: TRBV28; size: .; CDR3: CAVRGRRYNEQFF; DNA: TGTGCCGTTAGAGGGCGGCGGTACAATGAGCAGTTCTTC
J: TRBJ1-2; D: TRBD1; V: TRBV5-1; size: .; CDR3: CASSYNPGQGYGYTF; DNA: TGCGCCAGCAGCTACAATCCGGGACAGGGGTATGGCTACACCTTC
J: TRBJ2-5; D: .; V: TRBV6-5; size: .; CDR3: CASSKQVQETQYF; DNA: TGTGCCAGCAGCAAACAGGTACAGGAGACCCAGTACTTC
J: TRBJ1-6; D: .; V: TRBV27; size: .; CDR3: CASSPRRDKRSPLHF; DNA: TGTGCCAGCAGCCCGCGCCGGGACAAACGATCACCCCTCCACTTT
J: TRBJ1-6; D: .; V: TRBV3-1/TRBV3-2; size: .; CDR3: CASSSSGPLHF; DNA: TGTGCCAGCAGTTCATCGGGACCCCTCCACTTT
J: TRBJ1-1; D: .; V: TRBV6-5; size: .; CDR3: CASSYGGHTNTEAFF; DNA: TGTGCCAGCAGTTACGGGGGACATACGAACACTGAAGCTTTCTTT
J: TRBJ2-7; D: .; V: TRBV18; size: once; CDR3: CASSPYSSYEQYF; DNA: TGTGCCAGCTCACCCTACAGCTCCTACGAGCAGTACTTC
J: TRBJ1-1; D: TRBD1; V: TRBV7-9; size: once; CDR3: CASSPGQVNKEAFF; DNA: TGTGCCAGCAGTCCGGGACAGGTTAACAAGGAAGCTTTCTTT
J: TRBJ2-2; D: .; V: TRBV3-1/TRBV3-2; size: .; CDR3: CASSPQGGVGELFF; DNA: TGTGCCAGCAGCCCACAGGGTGGAGTTGGGGAGCTGTTTTTT
J: TRBJ2-1; D: .; V: TRBV3-1/TRBV3-2; size: .; CDR3: CASSQRQAYNEQFF; DNA: TGTGCCAGCAGCCAAAGACAGGCGTACAATGAGCAGTTCTTC
J: TRBJ2-2; D: TRBD1; V: TRBV7-2; size: .; CDR3: CASRIQTGGTGELFF; DNA: TGTGCCAGCAGGATACAGACAGGGGGCACCGGGGAGCTGTTTTTT